This T cell receptor (beta chain) comes out of a study of siplizumab effects on memory and regulatory T cells. Study-level results: In controls, roughly 25% of mappable alloreactive CD4+ clones were Treg-derived on average, versus roughly 69% with siplizumab. Proliferating clones, CD4+ or CD8+, lacked an assignable naive or memory phenotype in roughly 80-96% of cases.

A word on this clone: Its antigen is currently unknown.

Trimming took 6 bases from V and 4 from J, leaving 12 bases between them. The CDR3 has 13 amino acids. CDR1 MNHEY and CDR2 SVGAGI come from the germline V gene. Sequencing of each sample assayed some 9.2 x 10^4 TCR templates. This table comes from immunoSEQ multiplex PCR, and its TCRdb copy is limited to in-frame clones, with some not included. The sample includes 85,000 to 95,000 clones, 94% seen only once; the top ten take less than 0.4%. The chain links TRBV6-5 to TRBJ1-2; D gene uncertain. This receptor was obtained from a human donor in good health. The specimen was non-Treg CD4+ T cells sorted from blood. CDR3 sequence: CASSQGRAYGYTF. In DNA, the CDR3 is TGTGCCAGCAGCCAAGGACGGGCCTATGGCTACACCTTC.